This TCR beta chain was recorded in a study of blood T cell repertoires in COVID-19. Turning to the study itself: Samples taken during acute and convalescent COVID-19 were collected in the United States, Italy and Spain. Sample material is recorded as cDNA or gDNA derived from T cells, B-cell-depleted T cells, or PBMCs.

TCRdb's table, derived via immunoSEQ multiplex PCR, lists solely in-frame clones and lacks some. The data hold 150,000 to 200,000 clones, with roughly 80% observed a single time. Enrollees, about 18 to 95 years old, lived in fewer than 25 US areas. The study assigned cohorts using participant-reported clinical history. The V gene end was trimmed by 5 bases and the J gene end by 4 bases; junction bases not matched to a gene: 15. Germline loops: CDR1 LNHDA, CDR2 SQIVND (reference sequence). This CDR3 contains 18 residues. Material for sequencing was PBMCs or T cells enriched from blood (not recorded which). The receptor comes from a man aged 45-65 years who had recovered from COVID-19. The chain recombines TRBV19 with TRBJ2-2; 8 positions agree with TRBD2. Here the CDR3 reads CASSLRQFGGVPTGELFF. CDR3 nucleotide sequence: TGTGCCAGTAGTCTACGACAGTTCGGGGGGGTTCCCACCGGGGAGCTGTTTTTT.